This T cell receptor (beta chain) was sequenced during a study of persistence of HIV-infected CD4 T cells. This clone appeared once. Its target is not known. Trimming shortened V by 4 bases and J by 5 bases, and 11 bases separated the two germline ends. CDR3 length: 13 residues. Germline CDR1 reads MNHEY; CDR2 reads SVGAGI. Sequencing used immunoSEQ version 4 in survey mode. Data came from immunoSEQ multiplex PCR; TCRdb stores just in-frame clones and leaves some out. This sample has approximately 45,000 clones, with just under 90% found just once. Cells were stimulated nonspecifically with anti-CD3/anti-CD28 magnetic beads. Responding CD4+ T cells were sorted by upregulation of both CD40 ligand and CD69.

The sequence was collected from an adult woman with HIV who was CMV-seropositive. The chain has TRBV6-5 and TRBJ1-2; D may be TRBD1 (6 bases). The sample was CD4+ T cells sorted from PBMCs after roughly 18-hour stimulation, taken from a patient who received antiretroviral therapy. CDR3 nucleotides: TGTGCCAGCAGTTTCCCCGGACAGTATGGCTACACCTTC. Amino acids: CASSFPGQYGYTF.